One and the same sample provided the 32 T cell receptor beta chains below, sequenced in a study of beta chain features in type 1 diabetes. Study-wide results and caveats: Moderate but significant shortening of TCRB CDR3s was recorded in all four CD4+ subsets from Type 1 diabetes patients.

Which antigens these TCRs recognize remains unknown. Expressed TCRB transcripts were sequenced, since all the RNA that had been isolated was reverse transcribed. TCRdb keeps only in-frame clones here, not all; method: immunoSEQ multiplex PCR. In the table there are some 290,000 clones, roughly 13% of which are singletons. Sequenced sample: naive CD4+ T cells from blood. These receptors came from a man aged 25-45 years with type 1 diabetes.

This chain joins TRBV5-1 and TRBJ2-7; 10 bases match TRBD2. CDR3 length: 15 amino acids. Germline CDR1 SGHRS, CDR2 YFSETQ. J lost 0 bases, V lost 0 bases, and 0 bases had no gene match. This CDR3 is CASSLASGSSYEQYF. The DNA of the CDR3 is TGCGCCAGCAGCTTGGCTAGCGGGAGCTCCTACGAGCAGTACTTC.

The V call is TRBV30, the J call TRBJ1-5, with D perhaps matching TRBD1 (6 bases). V was shortened by 0 bases and J by 4 bases, with 13 bases between the two germline ends. This CDR3 contains 15 residues. The V gene's germline CDR1 is GTSNPN and CDR2 SVGIG (reference sequence). The CDR3: CAWSVTGRGNQPQHF. CDR3 nucleotides: TGTGCCTGGAGTGTAACGGGGAGGGGGAATCAGCCCCAGCATTTT.

The chain couples TRBV6-5 to TRBJ1-2; D is ambiguous. CDR3 size: 12 residues. Germline V gene data show CDR1 as MNHEY and CDR2 as SVGAGI. Trimming removed 6 bases from V and 8 bases from J, with 13 bases in between. The CDR3 region is CASRESREGYTF. For the CDR3, the DNA is TGTGCCAGCAGGGAGAGTCGGGAGGGCTACACCTTC.

This clone turned up a few times. This rearrangement joins TRBV6-5 to TRBJ2-7; possibly TRBD1 for D (6 bases). The CDR3 has 14 residues. V lost 3 bases and J 4 bases, leaving 13 bases between the germline ends. Looked up from germline, CDR1 is MNHEY and CDR2 is SVGAGI. As DNA, the CDR3 is TGTGCCAGCAGTTATGGAACTAGGGGGTACGAGCAGTACTTC. Translating gives CASSYGTRGYEQYF.

The V and J genes are TRBV5-1 and TRBJ2-7; 12 bases fit TRBD2. J lost 7 bases, V lost 0 bases, and 11 bases had no gene match. The CDR3 length is 17 residues. Germline loops: CDR1 SGHRS, CDR2 YFSETQ. CDR3: CASSLVVRLAGAKEQYF. The DNA of the CDR3 is TGCGCCAGCAGCTTGGTGGTGAGACTAGCGGGAGCGAAGGAGCAGTACTTC.

The V gene is TRBV7-2, the J gene TRBJ2-5; 7 bases are shared with TRBD1. The CDR3 has 15 amino acids. Germline CDR1 and CDR2: SGHTA and FQGNSA. V shed 7 bases and J 2 bases; nucleotides not matched to a gene: 10. CDR3 loop: CASTTGQVSQETQYF. CDR3 sequence (DNA): TGTGCCAGCACCACTGGACAGGTTTCGCAAGAGACCCAGTACTTC.

This clone was seen only a few times. This chain connects TRBV7-3 to TRBJ2-2; 7 nucleotides agree with TRBD2. CDR3 length: 14 amino acids. In germline, CDR1 is SGHTA, CDR2 FQGTGA. V gave up 5 bases and J gave up 6 bases; unmatched junction bases: 6. The CDR3 here is CASSPRTSAGELFF. The CDR3 DNA sequence: TGTGCCAGCAGCCCTCGGACTAGTGCCGGGGAGCTGTTTTTT.

J is TRBJ2-5 and V is TRBV7-8; D remains ambiguous. Looked up from germline, CDR1 is SGHVS and CDR2 is FQNEAQ. The length of the CDR3 is 14 residues. V lost 0 bases to trimming and J lost 2 bases, with 7 bases between them. CDR3 DNA: TGTGCCAGCAGCTTAGCGGCACTACAAGAGACCCAGTACTTC. As protein: CASSLAALQETQYF.

The chain uses TRBV5-1 and TRBJ2-3; 13 positions agree with TRBD2. The V and J ends lost 3 bases and 6 bases, in that order; junction bases with no gene match: 7. CDR3 length equals 16 residues. From germline, CDR1 is SGHRS and CDR2 YFSETQ. The CDR3 spells CASSSWTSGSRDTQYF. The CDR3 DNA is TGCGCCAGCAGCTCCTGGACTAGCGGGAGTCGCGATACGCAGTATTTT.

This clone was seen a handful of times. This chain joins TRBV29-1 and TRBJ2-7; 7 nucleotides line up with TRBD1. Unmatched junction bases numbered 6, after V lost 7 bases and J lost 3 bases. Germline CDR1 and CDR2: SQVTM and ANQGSEA. This CDR3 region has 12 residues. CDR3 DNA sequence: TGCAGCGCCCAGAGGGACAGCTACGAGCAGTACTTC. This translates into CSAQRDSYEQYF.

This clone was picked up a small number of times. This sequence joins TRBV6-5 and TRBJ2-3; TRBD1 might be the D (5 bases). Trimming stripped 6 bases from V and 7 bases from J, with 14 bases between. Germline V gives CDR1 MNHEY, CDR2 SVGAGI. The CDR3 is 13 residues long. The CDR3: CASRQGMANTQYF. DNA for the CDR3: TGTGCCAGCAGGCAGGGAATGGCAAATACGCAGTATTTT.

The chain recombines TRBV13 with TRBJ1-2; 12 nucleotides agree with TRBD1. The CDR3 runs to 15 residues. Germline V gene data show CDR1 as PRHDT and CDR2 as FYEKMQ (reference sequence). V lost 5 bases to trimming and J lost 3 bases; unmatched junction nucleotides: 4. The DNA of the CDR3 is TGTGCCAGCAGCCGGGACAGGGGGCAGGACTATGGCTACACCTTC. Amino acids: CASSRDRGQDYGYTF.

V and J are TRBV6-6 and TRBJ1-1, with unresolved D. Germline CDR1 MNHNY, CDR2 SVGAGI (reference sequence). V dropped 0 bases and J dropped 1 base, with 9 bases sitting between them. This CDR3 contains 15 residues. CDR3 protein: CASSYSGSGNTEAFF. CDR3 nucleotides: TGTGCCAGCAGTTACTCAGGGAGTGGGAACACTGAAGCTTTCTTT.

Points on this clone: Distinct nucleotide sequences in the sample also encode this CDR3. The chain links TRBV9 to TRBJ1-2; D not resolved. V gave up 4 bases and J gave up 2 bases, with 6 bases separating them. CDR1 is SGDLS and CDR2 is YYNGEE in the germline V gene. The CDR3 has 12 residues. CDR3 amino acids: CASSRVNYGYTF. The CDR3 DNA reads TGTGCCAGCAGCCGTGTAAACTATGGCTACACCTTC.

Only a few counts were recorded for this clone. This chain links TRBV4-3 with TRBJ2-7; 7 bases map to TRBD2. CDR3 length: 14 residues. Germline assignment: CDR1 LGHNA and CDR2 YSLEER. Trimming removed 4 bases from V and 4 bases from J; junction bases left unmatched: 7. The CDR3 DNA is TGCGCCAGCAGCCTCCAAGCGGGAAAATACGAGCAGTACTTC. It is translated as CASSLQAGKYEQYF.

This chain uses TRBV7-3 with TRBJ1-1, with D possibly being TRBD1 (6 bases). CDR3 length: 14 amino acids. V lost 4 bases, J lost 6 bases, and 15 bases lay in between. Per germline, CDR1 SGHTA and CDR2 FQGTGA. CDR3 region: CASSYQGGLSEAFF. The CDR3 nucleotides are TGTGCCAGCAGCTATCAAGGGGGACTATCTGAAGCTTTCTTT.

This clone appeared a few times. The V call is TRBV6-1, the J call TRBJ2-7, with 7 bases matching TRBD2. The V segment lost 8 bases and the J segment 6 bases; nucleotides outside the gene matches: 4. This CDR3 region has 11 residues. CDR1 and CDR2 (germline): MNHNS, SASEGT. The chain's CDR3 is CASGGRGEQYF. In DNA, the CDR3 is TGTGCCAGCGGCGGGAGAGGCGAGCAGTACTTC.

The chain carries TRBV29-1 and TRBJ1-1; no definite D call. CDR1 SQVTM and CDR2 ANQGSEA come from the germline V gene. Between the trimmed V and J ends, which lost 0 bases and 5 bases, there was a span of 10 bases. The CDR3 sequence is 13 residues long. CDR3 sequence reads: CSVEDLVRTEAFF. The CDR3, as DNA: TGCAGCGTTGAAGATTTAGTGAGGACTGAAGCTTTCTTT.

The chain has TRBV7-9 and TRBJ2-7, with D perhaps matching TRBD2 (5 bases). V was clipped by 5 bases and J by 0 bases, with 14 bases between them. Germline V gene sequence: CDR1 SEHNR, CDR2 FQNEAQ (reference sequence). The CDR3 is 15 amino acids. CDR3 bases: TGTGCCAGCAGCACCCGGCTAGCTCACTCCTACGAGCAGTACTTC. Translating gives CASSTRLAHSYEQYF.

The chain employs TRBV30 and TRBJ1-5; TRBD1 might be the D (5 bases). The V end was cut by 0 bases, the J end by 5 bases, with 8 bases between. The CDR3 loop spans 13 amino acids. Germline-derived CDR1 and CDR2 are GTSNPN and SVGIG (reference sequence). In DNA form, the CDR3 reads TGTGCCTGGAGTGTACAGGCAGATCAGCCCCAGCATTTT. Its translation: CAWSVQADQPQHF.

V and J are TRBV7-2 and TRBJ1-5; TRBD1 might be the D (5 bases). CDR1 and CDR2 (germline): SGHTA, FQGNSA. This CDR3 contains 16 residues. Trimming cost V 1 base and J 1 base, with 11 bases left between them. The CDR3 DNA sequence: TGTGCCAGCAGCTTAGTAGGGGCAAGGAGCAATCAGCCCCAGCATTTT. It specifies CASSLVGARSNQPQHF. Together with reference TRBV7-2 and TRBJ1-5, the CDR3 gives the full variable domain: GAGVSQSPSNKVTEKGKDVELRCDPISGHTALYWYRQSLGQGLEFLIYFQGNSAPDKSGLPSDRFSAERTGGSVSTLTIQRTQQEDSAVYLCASSLVGARSNQPQHFGDGTRLSIL.

V is TRBV4-1 and J is TRBJ2-6, with 10 positions matching TRBD1. This CDR3 is built from 19 residues. With V trimmed by 2 bases and J by 0 bases, 7 bases remained unmatched. CDR1 and CDR2 (germline): MGHRA, YSYEKL. CDR3 in DNA: TGCGCCAGCAGCCAACTTCCCGGGACAGGGGTCTCTGGGGCCAACGTCCTGACTTTC. Protein product: CASSQLPGTGVSGANVLTF.

J is TRBJ2-7 and V is TRBV14, with D unclear. The V end was cut by 3 bases, the J end by 4 bases, with 7 bases between. This CDR3 has 12 amino acids. Looked up from germline, CDR1 is SGHDN and CDR2 is FVKESK. The CDR3, as DNA: TGTGCCAGCAGCCAGGCGGAATACGAGCAGTACTTC. It specifies CASSQAEYEQYF.

This rearrangement joins TRBV7-9 to TRBJ2-7; D is perhaps TRBD1 (6 bases). The CDR3 consists of 14 residues. V shed 1 base and J shed 5 bases, with 12 bases lying between them. Germline V CDR1 and CDR2: SEHNR, FQNEAQ (reference sequence). CDR3 coding DNA: TGTGCCAGCAGCTTAGTTGGGGGCGATAACGAGCAGTACTTC. Amino acids: CASSLVGGDNEQYF.

This chain links TRBV5-6 with TRBJ2-1; perhaps TRBD2 as D (6 bases). V was clipped by 0 bases and J by 9 bases, with 10 bases between them. From germline, CDR1 is SGHDT and CDR2 YYEEEE. This CDR3 has 13 residues. The CDR3 DNA is TGTGCCAGCAGCTTGGTACCCGGGAGTGAGCAGTTCTTC. This encodes CASSLVPGSEQFF.

This clone showed up just a few times. The V call is TRBV2, the J call TRBJ2-1; TRBD2 agrees at 7 bases. CDR1 and CDR2 (germline): SNHLY, FYNNEI. This CDR3 comprises 15 residues. J lost 7 bases, V lost 5 bases, and 11 bases had no gene match. This chain's CDR3 is CASSLHRSGGNEQFF. DNA for the CDR3: TGTGCCAGCAGTCTACATAGATCGGGGGGAAATGAGCAGTTCTTC.

This clone has more than one count but fewer than ten. As DNA, the CDR3 is TGCGCCAGCAGCCCCGGGACGGGGACTTACAATGAGCAGTTCTTC. Translation gives CASSPGTGTYNEQFF. This chain uses TRBV5-1 with TRBJ2-1, with a tentative D call TRBD2 (6 bases). The CDR3 covers 15 residues. Germline V CDR1 and CDR2: SGHRS, YFSETQ. V lost 4 bases and J lost 4, with 15 bases in between.

V gene TRBV5-6 combines with J gene TRBJ2-1; no reliable D call. CDR3 length equals 12 residues. Trimming cost V 4 bases and J 5 bases, with 7 bases left between them. Germline CDR1 is SGHDT and CDR2 is YYEEEE. The CDR3 sequence: CASSETNNEQFF. As DNA, the CDR3 is TGTGCCAGCAGCGAAACTAACAATGAGCAGTTCTTC.

This clone turned up a few times. Other nucleotide sequences from this sample produce the same CDR3. The chain has TRBV5-1 and TRBJ1-1; D is undetermined. CDR1 is SGHRS, CDR2 YFSETQ, per germline. With 0 bases removed from V and 0 bases from J, the gap between germline ends came to 6 bases. The CDR3 is 14 amino acids. CDR3: CASSLDGVNTEAFF. DNA of the CDR3: TGCGCCAGCAGCTTGGACGGAGTGAACACTGAAGCTTTCTTT.

The chain combines TRBV9 with TRBJ2-1; no definite D call. V was clipped by 3 bases and J by 10 bases, with 20 bases between them. Germline assignment: CDR1 SGDLS and CDR2 YYNGEE. This CDR3 is built from 15 residues. The CDR3 reads CASSGTLGPVREQFF. The DNA of the CDR3 is TGTGCCAGCAGCGGAACTCTAGGTCCGGTCAGAGAGCAGTTCTTC.

The chain carries TRBV19 and TRBJ1-5; 9 bases match TRBD1. CDR3 size: 16 residues. Trimming removed 1 base from V and 6 bases from J; junction bases left unmatched: 7. Germline lookup yields CDR1 LNHDA and CDR2 SQIVND (reference sequence). The CDR3 spells CASSIANRGPGQPQHF. The CDR3 region has the DNA TGTGCCAGTAGTATAGCTAACAGGGGGCCAGGTCAGCCCCAGCATTTT.

V is TRBV15 and J is TRBJ1-1; weak D call: TRBD1 (6 bases). Between the trimmed V and J ends, which lost 8 bases and 4 bases, there was a span of 11 bases. Germline CDR1 reads LNHNV; CDR2 reads YYDKDF (reference sequence). There are 12 residues in the CDR3. The CDR3 DNA reads TGTGCCACCCCGAGGGGGGGCACTGAAGCTTTCTTT. Protein: CATPRGGTEAFF.